This T cell receptor beta chain comes out of a study of blood T cell repertoires in COVID-19. This CDR3 spans 17 amino acids. CDR1 is SGHRS and CDR2 is YFSETQ in the germline V gene. V shed 0 bases, J shed 8 bases, and the junction held 13 bases outside the gene matches. Assay: immunoSEQ multiplex PCR; the TCRdb copy retains only in-frame clones and omits some. The sample shows some 150,000 clones, around 83% of them seen only once. The chain employs TRBV5-1 and TRBJ1-2, with 10 bases matching TRBD1. The specimen sequenced was peripheral blood. The clonotype originates from a woman between 55 and 75 years old with COVID-19, enrolled during active disease. The CDR3 sequence is CASSLAGRTGGGEGYTF. CDR3 DNA sequence: TGCGCCAGCAGCTTGGCGGGTAGGACAGGGGGAGGTGAAGGCTACACCTTC. Combining the CDR3 with reference TRBV5-1 and TRBJ1-2 gives the whole variable domain KAGVTQTPRYLIKTRGQQVTLSCSPISGHRSVSWYQQTPGQGLQFLFEYFSETQRNKGNFPGRFSGRQFSNSRSEMNVSTLELGDSALYLCASSLAGRTGGGEGYTFGSGTRLTVV.